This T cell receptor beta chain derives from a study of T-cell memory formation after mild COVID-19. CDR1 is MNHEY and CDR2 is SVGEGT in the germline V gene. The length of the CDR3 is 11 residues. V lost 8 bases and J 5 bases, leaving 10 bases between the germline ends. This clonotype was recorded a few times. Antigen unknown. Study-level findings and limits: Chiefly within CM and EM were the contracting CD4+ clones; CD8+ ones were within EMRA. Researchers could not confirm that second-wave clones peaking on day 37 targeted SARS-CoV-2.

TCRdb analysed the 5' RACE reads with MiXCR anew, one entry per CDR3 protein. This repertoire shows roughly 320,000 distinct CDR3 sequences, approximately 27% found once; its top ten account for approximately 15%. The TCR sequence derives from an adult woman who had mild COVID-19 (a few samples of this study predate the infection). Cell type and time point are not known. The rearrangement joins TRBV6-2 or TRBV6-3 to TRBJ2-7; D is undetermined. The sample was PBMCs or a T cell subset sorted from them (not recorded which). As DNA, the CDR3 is TGTGCCAGCCAAGTTGGCCACGAGCAGTACTTC. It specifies CASQVGHEQYF.